This TCR beta chain was found in a study of OX40 agonist ivuxolimab in advanced cancers. Background on the study: The study gave patients intravenous ivuxolimab at 0.01 to 10 mg/kg every 2 weeks.

The table came from immunoSEQ multiplex PCR; TCRdb's copy has only in-frame clones and leaves some out. The table records tens of thousands of clones, roughly nine tenths of them present only once. The germline CDR1 and CDR2 sequences are LNHNV and YYDKDF (reference sequence). The CDR3 is 19 amino acids. V lost 0 bases to trimming and J lost 6 bases, with 24 bases between them. The chain couples TRBV15 to TRBJ2-1; no firm D call. The TCR originated in an adult with an advanced solid tumor such as melanoma, head and neck, liver or kidney cancer. The input for sequencing was CD4+ or CD8+ T cells sorted from blood, taken in a trial of the OX40 agonist ivuxolimab. The DNA of the CDR3 is TGTGCCACCAGCAGAGATTCTGGCAGGTCACCATTAGAGACCAATGAGCAGTTCTTC. Translating it yields CATSRDSGRSPLETNEQFF.